A selection of T cell receptor beta chains follows, all from one sample in a study of shared clonotypes between healthy human individuals. The method was immunoSEQ multiplex PCR; TCRdb's version includes in-frame clones alone and lacks a portion of them. The sample records some 2 million clones, over 85% being singletons. The specimen was naive CD8+ T cells sorted from blood. All receptors come from a man between 18 and 29 years old in good health. The CDR3 runs from the conserved cysteine through the conserved F or W.

V	J	CDR3
TRBV7-9	TRBJ2-7	CASSLTNGQGLGNEQYF
TRBV27	TRBJ2-2	CASSIGIGTGELFF
TRBV5-6	TRBJ1-1	CASSSQGSQAFF
TRBV6-5	TRBJ2-7	CASSTSGEGFYEQYF
TRBV5-4	TRBJ1-2	CASSLRGSYYGYTF
TRBV27	TRBJ2-3	CASSLGAKEETDTQYF
TRBV5-1	TRBJ2-7	CASSLEGGHPHEQYF
TRBV2	TRBJ2-7	CAGRGPFSYEQYF
TRBV28	TRBJ2-5	CASSQLAWETQYF
TRBV10-3	TRBJ1-4	CAISGSAGGTNEKLFF
TRBV5-4	TRBJ2-3	CASSEGDTQYF
TRBV30	TRBJ2-2	CASNLGGTGELFF
TRBV7-9	TRBJ2-7	CASSLEASGGYEQYF
TRBV25-1	TRBJ2-2	CASSEYNAATGELFF
TRBV19	TRBJ2-1	CASGTAAYNEQFF
TRBV4-3	TRBJ1-1	CASSLEGTEAFF
TRBV30	TRBJ2-7	CAWTPGGTGAEQYF
TRBV7-9	TRBJ1-2	CASSPTVGVAYGYTF
TRBV5-1	TRBJ2-2	CASQPGVNTGELFF
TRBV11-2	TRBJ2-1	CASSLERGNEQFF
TRBV5-6	TRBJ2-7	CASSLGRSYEQYF
TRBV11-1	TRBJ2-7	CASSWGEGSGEQYF
TRBV5-4	TRBJ2-2	CASSLSWGEVGELFF
TRBV23-1	TRBJ1-2	CASSVVEGGAGRRDGYTF
TRBV27	TRBJ1-1	CASTRYQGESTEAFF
TRBV5-6	TRBJ1-6	CASTPWTGGNSPLHF
TRBV19	TRBJ2-1	CASSIASGGQNEQFF
TRBV4-1	TRBJ2-3	CASSQDSGTSTDTQYF
TRBV5-4	TRBJ1-1	CASSSDRGFTEAFF
TRBV5-1	TRBJ1-1	CASSSDRVEAFF
TRBV18	TRBJ1-2	CASSTIQGAPDGYTF
TRBV5-1	TRBJ2-7	CASSLYGFEQYF
TRBV6-6	TRBJ2-7	CASSYSGEQYF
TRBV29-1	TRBJ2-7	CSADTGGIPYEQYF
TRBV7-9	TRBJ2-1	CASSLGLGLNEQFF